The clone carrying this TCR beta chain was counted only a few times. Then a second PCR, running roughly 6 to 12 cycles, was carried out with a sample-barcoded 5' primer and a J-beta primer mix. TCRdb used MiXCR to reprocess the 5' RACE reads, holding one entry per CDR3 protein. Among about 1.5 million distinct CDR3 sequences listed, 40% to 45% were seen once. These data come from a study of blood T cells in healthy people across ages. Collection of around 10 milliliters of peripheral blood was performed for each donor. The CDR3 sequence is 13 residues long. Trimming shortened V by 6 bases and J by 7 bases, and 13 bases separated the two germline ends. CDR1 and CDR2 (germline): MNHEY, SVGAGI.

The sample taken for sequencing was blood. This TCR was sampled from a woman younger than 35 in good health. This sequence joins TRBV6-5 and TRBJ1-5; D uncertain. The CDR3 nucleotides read TGTGCCAGCAGCCGATCAATGATCCAGCCCCAGCATTTT. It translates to CASSRSMIQPQHF.